This T cell receptor (beta chain) was sequenced in a study of cytomegalovirus exposure and HLA in healthy donors. The study, taken as a whole, reports: Most subjects had HLA-A and HLA-B alleles reportedly predicted accurately by TCR beta sequences.

This CDR3 has 14 residues. The V and J ends lost 3 bases and 1 base respectively, with 9 bases between them. CDR1 and CDR2 from the germline V gene are SQVTM and ANQGSEA. In the PCR, 60 Vbeta and 13 Jbeta primers were used. Produced via immunoSEQ multiplex PCR; TCRdb's table is partial and in-frame only. Its table lists more than 100,000 clones. Comment on this clone: Its matching antigen is unknown.

Sample: PBMCs. The V and J genes are TRBV29-1 and TRBJ2-2, with D perhaps matching TRBD2 (6 bases). The TCR comes from a man aged 35 to 55 in good health and CMV-seronegative. CDR3 nucleotides: TGCAGCGTTGATGCAGCGGGGAACACCGGGGAGCTGTTTTTT. It translates to CSVDAAGNTGELFF.